This TCR beta chain was profiled in a study of graft-versus-host responses after intestinal transplantation. Study as a whole: For around 3 years after anti-thymocyte globulin induction, all recipients took tacrolimus and steroids.

Comment on this clone: Its matching antigen is unknown.

Overall study findings and caveats: GvH clones detected in recipient marrow included some appearing first in ileum or blood.

The CDR3 has 14 amino acids. Per the germline V gene, CDR1 is ENHRY and CDR2 is SYGVKD. With 4 bases clipped from V and 5 bases from J, the junction kept 6 bases outside the gene matches. The repertoire was sequenced with immunoSEQ multiplex PCR; TCRdb's copy has only in-frame clones and lacks some. The repertoire consists of approximately 89,000 clones, with about 93% occurring once and the leading ten covering 15% to 20%. This rearrangement joins TRBV10-3 to TRBJ1-1; 8 bases align to TRBD1. This TCR was sampled from a human patient who received an intestinal transplant, so some T cells may come from the graft donor. The sequencing here drew on PBMCs, taken about 450 days after intestinal transplant. The CDR3 loop reads CAISGVQGGTEAFF. The DNA for the CDR3 is TGTGCCATCAGTGGGGTACAGGGGGGGACTGAAGCTTTCTTT.